Shown below are 19 T cell receptor beta chains from a single sample sequenced in a study of blood T cell repertoires in COVID-19. Sequenced by immunoSEQ multiplex PCR; TCRdb stores in-frame clones only, minus some. The sample lists some 150,000 clones, less than 85% seen once, with approximately 9% in the top ten. Specimen: peripheral blood. All receptors derive from a woman older than 75 in a cohort sampled during active or convalescent COVID-19.

This chain joins TRBV19 and TRBJ2-7; unclear D gene. V shed 4 bases and J shed 4 bases, with 5 bases lying between them. The germline gives CDR1 LNHDA, CDR2 SQIVND (reference sequence). The CDR3 is 11 residues long. CDR3 in DNA: TGTGCCAGTAGTAACGGGTACGAGCAGTACGTC. It yields the protein CASSNGYEQYV.

The CDR3 loop is CASSDEGNTEAFF. CDR3 in DNA: TGTGCCAGCAGTGATGAGGGGAACACTGAAGCTTTCTTT. V usage is TRBV25-1 and J usage is TRBJ1-1; no clear D gene. CDR1 is MGHDK, CDR2 SYGVNS, per germline. The CDR3 is 13 residues long. V dropped 3 bases and J dropped 1 base, with 6 bases sitting between them.

V usage is TRBV2 and J usage is TRBJ2-3, with 8 bases lining up with TRBD1. The ends lost 7 bases at V and 3 bases at J; junction bases unmatched: 3. Germline CDR1 is SNHLY and CDR2 is FYNNEI. The CDR3 sequence is 13 residues long. The CDR3 sequence is CASTRTGTDTQYF. In DNA form, the CDR3 reads TGTGCCAGCACAAGGACAGGGACAGATACGCAGTATTTT.

The rearrangement links TRBV7-9 to TRBJ2-2, with D perhaps TRBD1 (6 bases). The CDR3 has 15 residues. From germline, CDR1 is SEHNR and CDR2 FQNEAQ (reference sequence). V was pared by 6 bases and J by 0 bases, with 11 bases between. Here the CDR3 DNA reads TGTGCCAGCAGGGCCGGGACAACGAACACCGGGGAGCTGTTTTTT. It encodes CASRAGTTNTGELFF.

This clone has just one count. The V call is TRBV7-8, the J call TRBJ1-4; D gene uncertain. Germline assignment: CDR1 SGHVS and CDR2 FQNEAQ. This CDR3 is 20 amino acids long. With 5 bases removed from V and 6 bases from J, the gap between germline ends came to 31 bases. CDR3 protein: CASSPRGTAIISLRDEKLFF. In DNA form, the CDR3 reads TGTGCCAGCAGCCCCCGGGGTACGGCCATTATCTCTTTAAGGGATGAAAAACTGTTTTTT. Full variable domain (missing parts from reference TRBV7-8 and TRBJ1-4): GAGVSQSPRYKVAKRGQDVALRCDPISGHVSLFWYQQALGQGPEFLTYFQNEAQLDKSGLPSDRFFAERPEGSVSTLKIQRTQQEDSAVYLCASSPRGTAIISLRDEKLFFGSGTQLSVL.

The chain links TRBV5-1 to TRBJ2-3, with D tentatively TRBD1 (6 bases). Germline V gives CDR1 SGHRS, CDR2 YFSETQ. V was trimmed by 4 bases and J by 5 bases, leaving 14 bases between them. The CDR3 totals 14 residues. CDR3 sequence reads: CASSISTGLDTQYF. The DNA of the CDR3 is TGCGCCAGCAGCATATCCACAGGGCTAGATACGCAGTATTTT.

This clone has just one count. The same CDR3 arises from other DNA sequences in this sample as well. The V gene is TRBV7-9, the J gene TRBJ2-2; 10 positions agree with TRBD1. Germline V lookup: CDR1 SEHNR, CDR2 FQNEAQ (reference sequence). With V trimmed by 5 bases and J by 3 bases, 3 bases remained unmatched. The CDR3 sequence is 15 residues long. The CDR3, as DNA: TGTGCCAGCAGCCCGGGGACAGGGGACACCGGGGAGCTGTTTTTT. Protein: CASSPGTGDTGELFF.

The rearrangement uses TRBV2 and TRBJ2-5; D gene uncertain. Germline V gives CDR1 SNHLY, CDR2 FYNNEI. The CDR3 has 15 amino acids. Trimming took 2 bases from V and 2 from J, leaving 12 bases between them. CDR3 protein: CASSEIRALQETQYF. The DNA for the CDR3 is TGTGCCAGCAGTGAAATCCGAGCACTTCAAGAGACCCAGTACTTC.

The V and J genes are TRBV19 and TRBJ2-3, with 11 bases identical to TRBD2. Germline V lookup: CDR1 LNHDA, CDR2 SQIVND (reference sequence). V shed 3 bases and J 4 bases; nucleotides not matched to a gene: 3. This CDR3 has 15 amino acids. The CDR3: CASSMLAGGADTQYF. The CDR3 nucleotides read TGTGCCAGTAGTATGCTAGCGGGGGGTGCAGATACGCAGTATTTT.

CDR3 sequence reads: CASSPRSGYQETQYF. As DNA, the CDR3 is TGTGCCAGCTCACCACGGTCAGGCTACCAAGAGACCCAGTACTTC. The V gene is TRBV18, the J gene TRBJ2-5, with D unclear. The germline V and J ends were trimmed by 1 base and 0 bases, with 9 bases remaining between them. The CDR3 contains 15 residues. Germline V gene sequence: CDR1 KGHSH, CDR2 LQKENI.

This clone was picked up a small number of times. This rearrangement joins TRBV5-1 to TRBJ2-2; 7 bases are shared with TRBD1. The CDR3 covers 15 residues. V lost 3 bases, J lost 4 bases, and 6 bases stayed unmatched. Germline CDR1 reads SGHRS; CDR2 reads YFSETQ. Written as DNA, the CDR3 is TGCGCCAGCAGCTGGACAGGAGTCGCCACCGGGGAGCTGTTTTTT. This gives the protein CASSWTGVATGELFF.

The J gene is TRBJ1-2, the V gene TRBV6-5; a possible D gene is TRBD1 (6 bases). The V end was cut by 6 bases, the J end by 1 base, with 15 bases between. CDR3 length: 15 residues. Germline CDR1 MNHEY, CDR2 SVGAGI. The CDR3: CASSSIGQSNYGYTF. The CDR3 bases are TGTGCCAGCAGCTCGATCGGACAGAGTAACTATGGCTACACCTTC.

The chain couples TRBV7-8 to TRBJ2-2; the match to TRBD1 covers 7 bases. The CDR3 runs 15 residues. V shed 4 bases, J shed 7 bases, and the junction held 9 bases outside the gene matches. CDR1 is SGHVS and CDR2 is FQNEAQ in the germline V gene. CDR3 protein: CASSSDRVLVGELFF. CDR3 coding DNA: TGTGCCAGCAGCTCAGACAGGGTTTTGGTCGGGGAGCTGTTTTTT. The entire variable domain, with the rest obtained from reference TRBV7-8 and TRBJ2-2, is as follows: GAGVSQSPRYKVAKRGQDVALRCDPISGHVSLFWYQQALGQGPEFLTYFQNEAQLDKSGLPSDRFFAERPEGSVSTLKIQRTQQEDSAVYLCASSSDRVLVGELFFGEGSRLTVL.

CDR3 in DNA: TGTGCCACCGGGAGCAATCAGCCCCAGCATTTT. Encoded protein: CATGSNQPQHF. The chain recombines TRBV6-5 with TRBJ1-5, with D hard to call. Germline-derived CDR1 and CDR2 are MNHEY and SVGAGI. V lost 10 bases and J 1 base, leaving 5 bases between the germline ends. This CDR3 has 11 residues.

CDR3 DNA sequence: TGTGCCAGCAGTCTCGGACAGGGGGCGGCCTATGGCTACACCTTC. Residues: CASSLGQGAAYGYTF. The J gene is TRBJ1-2, the V gene TRBV2; 11 bases agree with TRBD1. This CDR3 is built from 15 residues. With 5 bases clipped from V and 4 bases from J, the junction kept 6 bases outside the gene matches. CDR1 is SNHLY and CDR2 is FYNNEI in the germline V gene. The full variable domain, its missing parts supplied by reference TRBV2 and TRBJ1-2, is EPEVTQTPSHQVTQMGQEVILRCVPISNHLYFYWYRQILGQKVEFLVSFYNNEISEKSEIFDDQFSVERPDGSNFTLKIRSTKLEDSAMYFCASSLGQGAAYGYTFGSGTRLTVV.

V usage is TRBV15 and J usage is TRBJ2-3, with 9 bases fitting TRBD2. CDR1 is LNHNV and CDR2 is YYDKDF in the germline V gene (reference sequence). CDR3 length: 14 residues. Trimming took 2 bases from V and 8 from J; bases not matched to a gene: 5. The DNA of the CDR3 is TGTGCCACCAGCAGACCCATACTAGCGGGTACGCAGTATTTT. Its translation: CATSRPILAGTQYF.

The rearrangement joins TRBV10-3 to TRBJ1-1; maybe TRBD1 (5 bases). Per the germline V gene, CDR1 is ENHRY and CDR2 is SYGVKD. The CDR3 runs 16 residues. V dropped 0 bases and J dropped 2 bases, with 13 bases sitting between them. CDR3: CAISESQTALNTEAFF. The DNA for the CDR3 is TGTGCCATCAGTGAGTCGCAGACAGCCCTAAACACTGAAGCTTTCTTT.

In its sample, this clone was seen a few times. V and J are TRBV27 and TRBJ1-2; tentatively, D is TRBD1 (5 bases). Germline V lookup: CDR1 MNHEY, CDR2 SMNVEV (reference sequence). The CDR3 is 16 residues long. Trimming shortened V by 0 bases and J by 1 base, and 12 bases separated the two germline ends. The CDR3 here is CASSLSGRAYNYGYTF. The CDR3 coding sequence is TGTGCCAGCAGTTTATCGGGCAGGGCCTATAACTATGGCTACACCTTC.

V usage is TRBV19 and J usage is TRBJ1-1; the D is unclear. In germline, CDR1 is LNHDA, CDR2 SQIVND (reference sequence). V lost 9 bases to trimming and J lost 2 bases, with 10 bases between them. The CDR3 extends over 12 amino acids. In DNA, the CDR3 is TGTGCCAGCAAAGTCGGTAACACTGAAGCTTTCTTT. Its protein is CASKVGNTEAFF.